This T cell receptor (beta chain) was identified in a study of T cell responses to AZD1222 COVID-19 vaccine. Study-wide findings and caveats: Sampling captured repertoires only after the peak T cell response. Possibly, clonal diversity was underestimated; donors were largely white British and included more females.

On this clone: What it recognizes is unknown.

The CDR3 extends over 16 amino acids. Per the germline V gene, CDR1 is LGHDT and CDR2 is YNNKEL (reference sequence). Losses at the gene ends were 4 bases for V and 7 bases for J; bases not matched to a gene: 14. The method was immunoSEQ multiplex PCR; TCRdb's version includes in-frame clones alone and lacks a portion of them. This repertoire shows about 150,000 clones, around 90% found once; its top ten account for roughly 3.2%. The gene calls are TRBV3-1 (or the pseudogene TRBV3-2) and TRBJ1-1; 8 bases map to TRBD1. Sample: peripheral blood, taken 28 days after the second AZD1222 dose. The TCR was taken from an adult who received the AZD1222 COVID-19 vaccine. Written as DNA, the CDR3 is TGTGCCAGCAGCCCGAGCGGGACAGGTTATCTTTATGAAGCTTTCTTT. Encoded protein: CASSPSGTGYLYEAFF.